The 32 T cell receptor beta chains reported below all come from one sample, sequenced in a study. MiXCR, applied by TCRdb to the 5' RACE reads, yields one record per CDR3 protein. The sample has roughly 50,000 distinct CDR3 sequences; approximately 25% are singletons. The sample taken for sequencing was tumor-infiltrating naive CD4+ T cells sorted from the breast tumor. The sample's subset: naive CD4+ T cells, CD4+CD45RA+CD25-. Every receptor here comes from a female donor with breast cancer.

A note on this clonotype: A much larger clone lies one base from this, so it may be a read error. V gene TRBV29-1 combines with J gene TRBJ1-1; perhaps TRBD1 as D (5 bases). This CDR3 region has 13 residues. The V gene lost 7 bases and the J gene lost 7 bases, with 19 bases spanning the gap. Germline CDR1 is SQVTM and CDR2 is ANQGSEA. For the CDR3, the DNA is TGCAGCGCCAAAGTAAATGGCGGGGGTGAAGCTTTCTTT. Protein product: CSAKVNGGGEAFF.

There are a few counts of this clonotype. V and J are TRBV5-5 and TRBJ1-5, with unresolved D. Germline V CDR1 and CDR2: SGHKS, YYEKEE (reference sequence). V lost 5 bases to trimming and J lost 3 bases, with 9 bases between them. This CDR3 is built from 13 residues. The CDR3 loop is CASRFSVNQPQHF. The CDR3 coding sequence is TGTGCCAGCAGGTTCTCGGTCAATCAGCCCCAGCATTTT.

A word on this clonotype: A read error may be the cause here, since a much bigger clone is one base away. The chain links TRBV7-2 to TRBJ2-1; 8 bases line up with TRBD1. Germline-derived CDR1 and CDR2 are SGHTA and FQGNSA. Losses at the gene ends were 5 bases for V and 6 bases for J; bases not matched to a gene: 3. This CDR3 has 13 residues. As DNA, the CDR3 is TGTACCAGCAGCATGGACAGGGTCAATGAGCAGTTCTTC. Amino acids: CTSSMDRVNEQFF.

A few counts support this clonotype. This rearrangement joins TRBV5-1 to TRBJ1-2; D not resolved. V was clipped by 5 bases and J by 2 bases, with 16 bases between them. The germline V gene encodes CDR1 SGHRS and CDR2 YFSETQ. The CDR3 has 15 amino acids. The CDR3 spells CASREYVSGNYGYTF. The CDR3 bases are TGCGCCAGCAGGGAGTATGTATCAGGCAACTATGGCTACACCTTC.

The chain links TRBV27 to TRBJ1-6, with D tentatively TRBD1 (5 bases). V dropped 6 bases and J dropped 2 bases, with 14 bases sitting between them. The CDR3 totals 16 residues. The germline CDR1 and CDR2 sequences are MNHEY and SMNVEV (reference sequence). CDR3 sequence (DNA): TGTGCCAGCAGCCTCAGACAGACGCCCTATAATTCACCCCTCCACTTT. This gives the protein CASSLRQTPYNSPLHF.

The chain links TRBV9 to TRBJ2-7; a possible D gene is TRBD1 (5 bases). The CDR3 spans 12 residues. Trimming cost V 4 bases and J 7 bases, with 12 bases left between them. In germline, CDR1 is SGDLS, CDR2 YYNGEE. CDR3 region: CASSSGLREQYF. In DNA, the CDR3 is TGTGCCAGCAGCTCAGGGCTGAGGGAGCAGTACTTC. Supplemented by reference TRBV9 and TRBJ2-7, the full variable domain reads DSGVTQTPKHLITATGQRVTLRCSPRSGDLSVYWYQQSLDQGLQFLIQYYNGEERAKGNILERFSAQQFPDLHSELNLSSLELGDSALYFCASSSGLREQYFGPGTRLTVT.

Remarks on this clonotype: This may arise from a read error, as a much more abundant clone is one base away. The CDR3 coding sequence is TGCGCCACCCGGATCAATGGTGGGAGAACGTACGTGCAGTACTTC. Its protein is CATRINGGRTYVQYF. V gene TRBV5-1 combines with J gene TRBJ2-7; possible D gene TRBD2, 5 bases. CDR3 size: 15 residues. Germline values: CDR1 SGHRS, CDR2 YFSETQ.

The chain carries TRBV6-5 and TRBJ2-7, with 9 bases identical to TRBD1. Germline V gene lookup returns CDR1 MNHEY and CDR2 SVGAGI. J lost 4 bases, V lost 6 bases, and 13 bases had no gene match. This CDR3 has 16 amino acids. CDR3 bases: TGTGCCAGCAGCCGTCGAAAGGGGACAGGGCGGTACGAGCAGTACTTC. Protein: CASSRRKGTGRYEQYF.

As regards this clonotype: This could be a read error, since a much larger clone is one nucleotide away. The chain recombines TRBV6-5 with TRBJ2-5, with D unclear. CDR3 size: 11 residues. Germline CDR1 is MNHEY and CDR2 is SVGAGI. The CDR3 reads CASSLKEAQYF. The DNA for the CDR3 is TGTGCCAGCAGCTTAAAAGAGGCCCAGTACTTC.

The chain couples TRBV7-2 to TRBJ2-1; TRBD1 aligns across 9 bases. Trimming at V came to 1 base and at J to 12 bases, leaving 10 bases not matched to a gene. CDR3 length: 15 amino acids. Germline V gene lookup returns CDR1 SGHTA and CDR2 FQGNSA. CDR3 nucleotides: TGTGCCAGCAGCTTAGACGGGACAGGGAGTTTAGGGCAGTTCTTC. Protein: CASSLDGTGSLGQFF. Full variable domain (remainder filled in from reference TRBV7-2 and TRBJ2-1): GAGVSQSPSNKVTEKGKDVELRCDPISGHTALYWYRQSLGQGLEFLIYFQGNSAPDKSGLPSDRFSAERTGGSVSTLTIQRTQQEDSAVYLCASSLDGTGSLGQFFGPGTRLTVL.

V is TRBV7-2 and J is TRBJ2-2, with 9 bases matching TRBD1. The ends lost 4 bases at V and 1 base at J; junction bases unmatched: 4. CDR1 and CDR2 (germline): SGHTA, FQGNSA. CDR3 length: 16 residues. The CDR3 DNA sequence: TGTGCCAGCAGCTCACAGGGGGCTGGGAACACCGGGGAGCTGTTTTTT. This sequence encodes CASSSQGAGNTGELFF.

The table lists this clonotype with many counts. The rearrangement links TRBV5-6 to TRBJ1-6; TRBD1 might be the D (6 bases). Per the germline V gene, CDR1 is SGHDT and CDR2 is YYEEEE. The ends were cut back, 4 bases at V and 8 bases at J, with 16 bases in the middle. This CDR3 is built from 15 residues. The CDR3 region is CASSRRTVGYSPLHF. The CDR3 DNA reads TGTGCCAGCAGCCGCCGGACAGTAGGGTATTCACCCCTCCACTTT.

This clonotype was seen repeatedly, ten times or more. This rearrangement joins TRBV6-5 to TRBJ1-2, with unresolved D. Deletions cut 6 bases from V and 6 bases from J, with 11 bases between. Looked up from germline, CDR1 is MNHEY and CDR2 is SVGAGI. This CDR3 has 12 amino acids. CDR3 sequence reads: CASRREGHGYTF. The DNA of the CDR3 is TGTGCCAGCAGGAGAGAGGGCCATGGCTACACCTTC.

This CDR3 is CAWSTTGTGPQHF. The CDR3 nucleotides are TGTGCCTGGAGTACGACAGGAACTGGGCCCCAGCATTTT. The gene calls are TRBV30 and TRBJ1-5, with TRBD1 as a possible D gene (6 bases). This CDR3 region has 13 residues. V was clipped by 2 bases and J by 9 bases, with 14 bases between them. CDR1 and CDR2 (germline): GTSNPN, SVGIG (reference sequence).

V usage is TRBV4-1 and J usage is TRBJ2-1; 9 nucleotides match TRBD2. The CDR3 runs to 17 residues. Per germline, CDR1 MGHRA and CDR2 YSYEKL. With 1 base clipped from V and 2 bases from J, the junction kept 6 bases outside the gene matches. The CDR3 loop reads CASSQGGAGGAYNEQFF. CDR3 bases: TGCGCCAGCAGCCAAGGGGGAGCGGGAGGAGCCTACAATGAGCAGTTCTTC.

The chain joins TRBV10-3 to TRBJ2-1, with D perhaps matching TRBD1 or TRBD2 (5 bases each). There are 14 residues in the CDR3. V was pared by 10 bases and J by 0 bases, with 13 bases between. The germline gives CDR1 ENHRY, CDR2 SYGVKD. Written as DNA, the CDR3 is TGTGCCACCGGCAGGGAGAGCTCCTACAATGAGCAGTTCTTC. This codes for CATGRESSYNEQFF.

In its sample, this clonotype was seen many times. The chain combines TRBV19 with TRBJ1-1; D not certain. The germline V gene encodes CDR1 LNHDA and CDR2 SQIVND (reference sequence). The CDR3 has 12 amino acids. Trimming removed 6 bases at V and 4 bases at J, with 9 bases between. The CDR3 coding sequence is TGTGCCAGTAGGGCTTACGGCACTGAAGCTTTCTTT. As protein: CASRAYGTEAFF.

This clonotype was counted ten times or more. The chain uses TRBV20-1 and TRBJ1-5; 7 nucleotides align to TRBD1. The CDR3 extends over 13 amino acids. J gave up 3 bases and V 7 bases, and 6 bases lay outside the gene matches. Germline V gives CDR1 DFQATT, CDR2 SNEGSKA (reference sequence). The CDR3 bases are TGCAGTGGGATGACAGGGAACAATCAGCCCCAGCATTTT. The encoded protein is CSGMTGNNQPQHF.

This clonotype was counted between two and nine times. The CDR3 bases are TGTGCCAGCAGCCTTTACCGTATGCTGTATGGCTACACCTTC. It translates to CASSLYRMLYGYTF. The chain couples TRBV7-2 to TRBJ1-2; D unclear. Between the trimmed V and J ends, which lost 5 bases and 5 bases, there was a span of 15 bases. This CDR3 has 14 amino acids. Germline assignment: CDR1 SGHTA and CDR2 FQGNSA.

This clonotype was counted only a few times. The rearrangement links TRBV7-8 to TRBJ1-1; no firm D call. The CDR3 has 12 amino acids. Germline V gene data show CDR1 as SGHVS and CDR2 as FQNEAQ. V lost 1 base, J lost 11 bases, and 11 bases lay in between. The CDR3 DNA is TGTGCCAGCAGCTTAGGTAGTTTTGGGGCTTTCTTT. This translates into CASSLGSFGAFF. Together with reference TRBV7-8 and TRBJ1-1, the CDR3 gives the full variable domain: GAGVSQSPRYKVAKRGQDVALRCDPISGHVSLFWYQQALGQGPEFLTYFQNEAQLDKSGLPSDRFFAERPEGSVSTLKIQRTQQEDSAVYLCASSLGSFGAFFGQGTRLTVV.

Only a few counts were recorded for this clonotype. The J gene is TRBJ2-3, the V gene TRBV7-2; D is ambiguous. V shed 5 bases and J shed 4 bases, with 10 bases lying between them. Germline V gene lookup returns CDR1 SGHTA and CDR2 FQGNSA. This CDR3 is 13 amino acids long. CDR3 sequence reads: CASSVRRSDTQYF. CDR3 nucleotide sequence: TGTGCCAGCAGCGTAAGACGGTCAGATACGCAGTATTTT.

This clonotype showed up many times. The V gene is TRBV6-5, the J gene TRBJ1-1; D ambiguous. The V end was cut by 2 bases, the J end by 11 bases, with 15 bases between. CDR3 size: 13 residues. Germline-derived CDR1 and CDR2 are MNHEY and SVGAGI. CDR3 coding DNA: TGTGCCAGCAGTTACGCGCTTTCATGGCAGGCTTTCTTT. This encodes CASSYALSWQAFF.

Many counts were recorded for this clonotype. CDR3 nucleotides: TGTGCCAGCAGCCCTTCTAGCACAGATACGCAGTATTTT. Translation: CASSPSSTDTQYF. V is TRBV7-3 and J is TRBJ2-3; D is unclear. Trimming left V 5 bases short and J 0 bases short, with 6 bases between. Germline V gene lookup returns CDR1 SGHTA and CDR2 FQGTGA. The length of the CDR3 is 13 residues.

The chain is built from TRBV7-9 and TRBJ2-3, with D tentatively TRBD2 (6 bases). The CDR3 runs 16 residues. Germline loops: CDR1 SEHNR, CDR2 FQNEAQ (reference sequence). V dropped 8 bases and J dropped 0 bases, with 18 bases sitting between them. DNA for the CDR3: TGTGCCAGCGGCATCCTAACCGGGACTAGCACAGATACGCAGTATTTT. Translation gives CASGILTGTSTDTQYF.

This clonotype was counted between two and nine times. CDR3 bases: TGTGCCAGCAGTTACTCCCAGGGGTCTGGGGCCAACGTCCTGACTTTC. Protein: CASSYSQGSGANVLTF. V and J are TRBV6-5 and TRBJ2-6; a possible D gene is TRBD1 (6 bases). The V and J ends lost 0 bases and 1 base respectively, with 7 bases between them. CDR1 is MNHEY and CDR2 is SVGAGI in the germline V gene. The CDR3 consists of 16 residues.

This clonotype came up a few times. This rearrangement joins TRBV24-1 to TRBJ2-5; perhaps TRBD1 as D (5 bases). The length of the CDR3 is 14 residues. Germline V gene data show CDR1 as KGHDR and CDR2 as SFDVKD. The ends were cut back, 3 bases at V and 2 bases at J, with 9 bases in the middle. This CDR3 is CATSDKGPQETQYF. Written as DNA, the CDR3 is TGTGCCACCAGTGATAAGGGGCCACAAGAGACCCAGTACTTC.

Comments on this clonotype: Being one base from a much bigger clone, this may be a read error. The chain couples TRBV6-2 or TRBV6-3 to TRBJ2-7, with D perhaps being TRBD1 or TRBD2 (5 bases each). The CDR3 totals 15 residues. The germline V gene encodes CDR1 MNHEY and CDR2 SVGEGT. The CDR3 region is CASGSRGSLTYGQYF. The CDR3 bases are TGTGCCAGCGGGAGCCGGGGCAGCCTAACCTACGGGCAGTACTTC.

This clonotype was counted between two and nine times. The chain recombines TRBV5-5 with TRBJ2-1, with D tentatively TRBD2 (6 bases). CDR1 and CDR2 (germline): SGHKS, YYEKEE (reference sequence). The CDR3 extends over 16 amino acids. Deletions cut 5 bases from V and 4 bases from J, with 19 bases between. The CDR3 sequence: CASRSGVAANYNEQFF. In DNA form, the CDR3 reads TGTGCCAGCAGAAGTGGAGTAGCGGCTAATTACAATGAGCAGTTCTTC. Based on the CDR3 plus reference TRBV5-5 and TRBJ2-1, the full variable domain is DAGVTQSPTHLIKTRGQQVTLRCSPISGHKSVSWYQQVLGQGPQFIFQYYEKEERGRGNFPDRFSARQFPNYSSELNVNALLLGDSALYLCASRSGVAANYNEQFFGPGTRLTVL.

With respect to this clonotype: A read error may be the cause here, since a much bigger clone is one base away. Likely a read error: the CDR3 ends without its conserved phenylalanine or tryptophan. This rearrangement joins TRBV7-9 to TRBJ1-3, with 7 bases lining up with TRBD1. This CDR3 is built from 13 residues. From germline, CDR1 is SEHNR and CDR2 FQNEAQ (reference sequence). V trimming: 5 bases; J trimming: 4 bases; junction bases outside the gene matches: 2. As DNA, the CDR3 is TGTGCCAGCAGCCCGACAGGGGGAAACACCATATATTGT. Amino acid sequence: CASSPTGGNTIYC.

This clonotype was seen a handful of times. The V and J genes are TRBV20-1 and TRBJ1-3; TRBD1 might be the D (6 bases). The CDR3 length is 15 residues. Germline assignment: CDR1 DFQATT and CDR2 SNEGSKA (reference sequence). Trimming cost V 6 bases and J 0 bases, with 15 bases left between them. The CDR3 DNA sequence: TGCAGTGCACGAGACAGGCGCGCCTCTGGAAACACCATATATTTT. This encodes CSARDRRASGNTIYF.

This clonotype turned up a few times. V is TRBV12-3 or TRBV12-4 and J is TRBJ1-5, with 8 nucleotides matching TRBD1. CDR3 length equals 17 residues. With V trimmed by 0 bases and J by 4 bases, 8 bases remained unmatched. CDR3 sequence (DNA): TGTGCCAGCAGTTTAGCTAGACGGGACAGGACTAATCAGCCCCAGCATTTT. As protein: CASSLARRDRTNQPQHF.

This clonotype was seen repeatedly, ten times or more. The V and J genes are TRBV5-1 and TRBJ1-6; 8 bases are a match to TRBD1. Trimming removed 2 bases from V and 8 bases from J; junction bases left unmatched: 9. Looked up from germline, CDR1 is SGHRS and CDR2 is YFSETQ. The CDR3 runs 16 residues. The CDR3 nucleotides are TGCGCCAGCAGCTTTGCCGGACAGGGAAAAGATTCACCCCTCCACTTT. Its protein product is CASSFAGQGKDSPLHF. Combining the CDR3 with reference TRBV5-1 and TRBJ1-6 gives the whole variable domain KAGVTQTPRYLIKTRGQQVTLSCSPISGHRSVSWYQQTPGQGLQFLFEYFSETQRNKGNFPGRFSGRQFSNSRSEMNVSTLELGDSALYLCASSFAGQGKDSPLHFGNGTRLTVT.